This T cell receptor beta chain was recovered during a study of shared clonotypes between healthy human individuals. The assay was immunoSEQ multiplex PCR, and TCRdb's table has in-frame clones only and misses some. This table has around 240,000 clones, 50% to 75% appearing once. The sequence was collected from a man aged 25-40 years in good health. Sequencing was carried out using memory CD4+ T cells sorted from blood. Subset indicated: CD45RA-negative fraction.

The CDR3 region is CSVETGGIWEQFF. The CDR3 bases are TGCAGCGTTGAGACAGGGGGTATCTGGGAGCAGTTCTTC. V usage is TRBV29-1 and J usage is TRBJ2-1, with 9 bases aligning to TRBD1. This CDR3 comprises 13 residues. V shed 3 bases, J shed 10 bases, and the junction held 7 bases outside the gene matches. CDR1 is SQVTM, CDR2 ANQGSEA, per germline.